What follows is one TCR beta chain and its context. The data derive from a study of cytomegalovirus exposure and HLA in healthy donors. Trimming stripped 5 bases from V and 1 base from J, with 14 bases between. The CDR3 has 15 amino acids. Germline V gives CDR1 SGHVS, CDR2 FQNEAQ. Use of 60 Vbeta and 13 Jbeta primers characterized the PCR. Profiled with immunoSEQ multiplex PCR; TCRdb holds only in-frame clones, not every one. Here the sample spans over 150,000 clones, 77% being singletons. The receptor comes from a young man in good health and CMV-seropositive. This chain uses TRBV7-8 with TRBJ1-1; D might be TRBD1 (6 bases). Sequenced sample: PBMCs. The CDR3 nucleotides read TGTGCCAGCAGCCGACAGGACCCCTGGAACACTGAAGCTTTCTTT. Amino acid sequence: CASSRQDPWNTEAFF. Full variable domain (rest looked up from reference TRBV7-8 and TRBJ1-1): GAGVSQSPRYKVAKRGQDVALRCDPISGHVSLFWYQQALGQGPEFLTYFQNEAQLDKSGLPSDRFFAERPEGSVSTLKIQRTQQEDSAVYLCASSRQDPWNTEAFFGQGTRLTVV.